This passage covers 16 T cell receptor beta chains from one sample sequenced in a study of blood T cell repertoires in COVID-19. Sequenced by immunoSEQ multiplex PCR; TCRdb stores in-frame clones only, minus some. The sample comprises roughly 280,000 clones, approximately 86% of which are singletons, and around 8.8% rests with the top ten. The sample consisted of peripheral blood. The receptors stem from a man aged 40-55 years with active or convalescent COVID-19.

V and J are TRBV2 and TRBJ1-6, with a possible D match to TRBD1 (6 bases). This CDR3 spans 15 amino acids. V dropped 7 bases and J dropped 1 base, with 11 bases sitting between them. Looked up from germline, CDR1 is SNHLY and CDR2 is FYNNEI. In nucleotides, the CDR3 is TGTGCCAGCAACGAACAGGGTTCCTATAATTCACCCCTCCACTTT. This encodes CASNEQGSYNSPLHF.

V is TRBV19 and J is TRBJ1-1, with D tentatively TRBD1 (6 bases). V dropped 9 bases and J dropped 4 bases, with 21 bases sitting between them. The CDR3 has 15 amino acids. The germline CDR1 and CDR2 sequences are LNHDA and SQIVND (reference sequence). The CDR3 region has the DNA TGTGCCAGCCGGCCGAACAGGGCGGGGGGCACTGAAGCTTTCTTT. Translated: CASRPNRAGGTEAFF.

The J gene is TRBJ1-5, the V gene TRBV19; D perhaps matches TRBD1 (5 bases). Trimming took off 11 bases at V and 3 bases at J, with 14 bases between the two ends. The CDR3 loop spans 13 amino acids. Germline lookup yields CDR1 LNHDA and CDR2 SQIVND (reference sequence). As DNA, the CDR3 is TGTGCCGTTGCAGGGCAGTACAATCAGCCCCAGCATTTT. Translating it yields CAVAGQYNQPQHF.

This clone was picked up one time. This chain connects TRBV12-3 or TRBV12-4 to TRBJ1-4; TRBD1 might be the D (5 bases). This CDR3 is 12 amino acids long. V lost 0 bases and J lost 10, with 6 bases in between. As DNA, the CDR3 is TGTGCCAGCAGTTTAGCCGGGGGAAAACTGTTTTTT. Translated, it gives CASSLAGGKLFF.

This chain connects TRBV6-5 to TRBJ1-1; possible D gene TRBD1, 5 bases. The ends were cut back, 0 bases at V and 8 bases at J, with 13 bases in the middle. There are 14 residues in the CDR3. Germline assignment: CDR1 MNHEY and CDR2 SVGAGI. CDR3 nucleotide sequence: TGTGCCAGCAGTTACTCGCCGGGGGAGTTGGAAGCTTTCTTT. Its protein is CASSYSPGELEAFF.

This chain connects TRBV11-2 to TRBJ2-2, with D perhaps matching TRBD1 (6 bases). Germline V CDR1 and CDR2: SGHAT, FQNNGV. Trimming cost V 1 base and J 6 bases, with 12 bases left between them. The CDR3 is made up of 15 amino acids. CDR3: CASSLVAGDAGELFF. DNA of the CDR3: TGTGCCAGCAGCTTAGTGGCAGGGGATGCCGGGGAGCTGTTTTTT.

The chain carries TRBV6-5 and TRBJ2-3, with D uncertain. CDR1 and CDR2 from the germline V gene are MNHEY and SVGAGI. Trimming pared 3 bases from V and 1 base from J, leaving 11 bases between. The CDR3 extends over 15 amino acids. CDR3 residues: CASSYLSDGTDTQYF. The CDR3 DNA reads as TGTGCCAGCAGTTATCTGAGCGATGGCACAGATACGCAGTATTTT.

The V and J genes are TRBV9 and TRBJ2-7, with 8 bases that match TRBD2. V trimming: 3 bases; J trimming: 4 bases; junction bases outside the gene matches: 9. The CDR3 consists of 15 residues. In germline, CDR1 is SGDLS, CDR2 YYNGEE. CDR3 region: CASSGSGKGSYEQYF. The CDR3 bases are TGTGCCAGCAGCGGTAGCGGGAAAGGTTCTTACGAGCAGTACTTC.

The table lists this clone with a count of one. V and J are TRBV30 and TRBJ1-4; 8 positions match TRBD1. In germline, CDR1 is GTSNPN, CDR2 SVGIG (reference sequence). The CDR3 is 14 residues long. After removal of 3 bases from V and 6 bases from J, the junction contained 6 bases not matched to a gene. DNA for the CDR3: TGTGCCTGGAGCGACGGACAGGGATATGAAAAACTGTTTTTT. As protein: CAWSDGQGYEKLFF.

This clone was recorded only once. The chain uses TRBV19 and TRBJ1-5, with 9 bases aligning to TRBD1. Trimming at V came to 6 bases and at J to 6 bases, leaving 6 bases not matched to a gene. This CDR3 comprises 14 residues. CDR1 and CDR2 from the germline V gene are LNHDA and SQIVND (reference sequence). CDR3 nucleotide sequence: TGTGCCAGTAGGGCCACAGGGGGCGGTCAGCCCCAGCATTTT. Amino acid sequence: CASRATGGGQPQHF.

V gene TRBV30 combines with J gene TRBJ1-2; D is possibly TRBD1 (6 bases). The CDR3 is 13 amino acids. V was shortened by 2 bases and J by 4 bases, with 11 bases between the two germline ends. Germline V gene data show CDR1 as GTSNPN and CDR2 as SVGIG (reference sequence). CDR3 in DNA: TGTGCCTGGAGTTACAGGGCCGGCTATGGCTACACCTTC. It yields the protein CAWSYRAGYGYTF.

The rearrangement links TRBV7-8 to TRBJ1-1; D uncertain. V was shortened by 4 bases and J by 2 bases, with 14 bases between the two germline ends. The germline V gene has CDR1 SGHVS and CDR2 FQNEAQ. The CDR3 length is 15 residues. The CDR3 spells CASSWAPQVNTEAFF. The CDR3 DNA follows: TGTGCCAGCAGCTGGGCCCCGCAGGTTAACACTGAAGCTTTCTTT.

This clone was observed a single time. The chain employs TRBV5-1 and TRBJ2-7; TRBD1 aligns across 9 bases. V trimming: 4 bases; J trimming: 4 bases; junction bases outside the gene matches: 6. This CDR3 has 14 residues. The germline V gene has CDR1 SGHRS and CDR2 YFSETQ. The CDR3 here is CASSTGQGMYEQYF. Written as DNA, the CDR3 is TGCGCCAGCAGCACCGGACAGGGGATGTACGAGCAGTACTTC. Full variable domain (rest looked up from reference TRBV5-1 and TRBJ2-7): KAGVTQTPRYLIKTRGQQVTLSCSPISGHRSVSWYQQTPGQGLQFLFEYFSETQRNKGNFPGRFSGRQFSNSRSEMNVSTLELGDSALYLCASSTGQGMYEQYFGPGTRLTVT.

This chain joins TRBV9 and TRBJ1-2; 7 bases agree with TRBD1. The V and J ends lost 4 bases and 2 bases, in that order; junction bases with no gene match: 11. Germline CDR1 reads SGDLS; CDR2 reads YYNGEE. The CDR3 is 16 amino acids. Written as DNA, the CDR3 is TGTGCCAGCAGCTTACTCGGGACAGCCGACAACTATGGCTACACCTTC. Its protein product is CASSLLGTADNYGYTF.

The genes are TRBV28 and TRBJ1-4; D is ambiguous. Trimming shortened V by 6 bases and J by 7 bases, and 21 bases separated the two germline ends. Germline values: CDR1 MDHEN, CDR2 SYDVKM. This CDR3 comprises 16 residues. This CDR3 is CASSPGGNPRGEKLFF. The CDR3 nucleotides are TGTGCCAGCAGCCCAGGAGGGAACCCCCGAGGTGAAAAACTGTTTTTT.

The chain carries TRBV6-6 and TRBJ1-1; D call uncertain. This CDR3 comprises 13 residues. Trimming stripped 0 bases from V and 5 bases from J, with 7 bases between. The germline V gene has CDR1 MNHNY and CDR2 SVGAGI (reference sequence). The CDR3 sequence: CASSYSTVTEAFF. CDR3 coding DNA: TGTGCCAGCAGTTACTCCACGGTGACTGAAGCTTTCTTT.